This T cell receptor beta chain was captured by sequencing in a study of blood T cells in healthy people across ages. The use of a sample-barcoded 5' primer and a J-beta primer mix characterized a second PCR of about 6 to 11 cycles. MiXCR, run by TCRdb on the 5' RACE reads, gives a single entry per CDR3 protein. The sample holds some 900,000 distinct CDR3 sequences; around 30% are singletons and the top ten take approximately 15%. Germline values: CDR1 LGHDT, CDR2 YNNKEL (reference sequence). V lost 4 bases and J 4 bases, leaving 10 bases between the germline ends. The CDR3 covers 14 residues. The specimen sequenced was blood. The chain employs TRBV3-1 and TRBJ1-4; TRBD1 might be the D (5 bases). The source of this sequence is a woman older than 75 in good health. As DNA, the CDR3 is TGTGCCAGCAGCCCGGGACCGATTAATGAAAAACTGTTTTTT. Residues: CASSPGPINEKLFF. The whole variable domain, remainder taken from reference TRBV3-1 and TRBJ1-4, is DTAVSQTPKYLVTQMGNDKSIKCEQNLGHDTMYWYKQDSKKFLKIMFSYNNKELIINETVPNRFSPKSPDKAHLNLHINSLELGDSAVYFCASSPGPINEKLFFGSGTQLSVL.